This T cell receptor beta chain was observed in a study of blood T cell repertoires in COVID-19. At the level of the study: In each case, the material was cDNA or gDNA derived from T cells, B-cell-depleted T cells, or PBMCs.

This clone was counted a single time. Authors' data handling: Amplification of reference gene primers was used by the study to estimate nucleated cell counts. TCRdb's table, derived via immunoSEQ multiplex PCR, lists solely in-frame clones and lacks some. The D gene and trimming were derived from the DNA, and the V and J assignments and clone size from that table. Of just over 150,000 clones in the sample, more than 80% were seen once. The length of the CDR3 is 18 residues. Trimming took 4 bases from V and 0 from J; bases not matched to a gene: 11. Germline CDR1 LGHNA, CDR2 YNFKEQ. The material sequenced was peripheral blood. The sequence was obtained from a woman aged 40 to 49 with acute or convalescent COVID-19. The V and J genes are TRBV4-2 and TRBJ2-2, with 7 bases fitting TRBD1. The CDR3 region is CASSLNPQGIANTGELFF. CDR3 coding DNA: TGTGCCAGCAGCCTAAACCCACAGGGGATCGCGAACACCGGGGAGCTGTTTTTT.